This T cell receptor (beta chain) was found in a study of T-cell memory formation after mild COVID-19. Study details: TCR clusters were largely donor specific. General study results and limits: Contracting CD4+ clones lay largely in CM and EM, with CD8+ ones residing in EMRA. CD4/CD8 balance characterized clones contracting day 15 to 85, and CD4+ skew characterized later expanders. Among clones peaking at day 37 in the second wave, SARS-CoV-2 specificity remained unconfirmed.

This clonotype has only a few counts. The antigen is undetermined. TCRdb re-analysed the 5' RACE reads in MiXCR, keeping a single row per CDR3 protein. The sample includes hundreds of thousands of distinct CDR3 sequences, more than 20% of them seen just once. V lost 0 bases and J 6 bases, leaving 5 bases between the germline ends. Germline CDR1 LGHNA, CDR2 YSLEER. The CDR3 spans 13 residues. The sequencing input was PBMCs or a T cell subset sorted from them (not recorded which). V is TRBV4-3 and J is TRBJ1-4, with D unresolved. The source is an adult woman who had mild COVID-19 (a few samples of this study predate the infection). Cell type and time point are not known. The CDR3 spells CASSQEVDEKLFF. For the CDR3, the DNA is TGCGCCAGCAGCCAAGAGGTGGATGAAAAACTGTTTTTT.